This T cell receptor beta chain emerged from a study of T cells in Graves' hyperthyroidism and ophthalmopathy. This clonotype has only one observation. Antigen: not known. With a duration under 2 months, the hyperthyroidism was newly diagnosed in patients aged 18 to 65. Fresh 10 ml peripheral blood yielded PBMCs. The junction had 4 bases not matched to a gene; V was cut back by 6 bases and J by 4 bases. CDR1 and CDR2 from the germline V gene are DFQATT and SNEGSKA (reference sequence). This CDR3 is built from 13 residues. Points from the study as a whole: Patients with ophthalmopathy were separated from those with stable hyperthyroidism by a 13 V-J model.

Regions amplified from RNA transcripts were the TCR beta CDR3 regions. When the TCR CDR3 underwent first-round RT-PCR, the HTBI primer set was used. TCRdb fed the multiplex PCR reads into MiXCR, producing one record per CDR3 protein. The sample contains around 440,000 distinct CDR3 sequences, approximately 14% of which appear only once. V usage is TRBV20-1 and J usage is TRBJ1-2; 11 bases are a match to TRBD1. Sequencing input: blood. This sequence was found in a woman younger than 30 with Graves' hyperthyroidism. CDR3 loop: CSALGTGGYGYTF. CDR3 nucleotides: TGCAGTGCACTGGGGACAGGGGGCTATGGCTACACCTTC.